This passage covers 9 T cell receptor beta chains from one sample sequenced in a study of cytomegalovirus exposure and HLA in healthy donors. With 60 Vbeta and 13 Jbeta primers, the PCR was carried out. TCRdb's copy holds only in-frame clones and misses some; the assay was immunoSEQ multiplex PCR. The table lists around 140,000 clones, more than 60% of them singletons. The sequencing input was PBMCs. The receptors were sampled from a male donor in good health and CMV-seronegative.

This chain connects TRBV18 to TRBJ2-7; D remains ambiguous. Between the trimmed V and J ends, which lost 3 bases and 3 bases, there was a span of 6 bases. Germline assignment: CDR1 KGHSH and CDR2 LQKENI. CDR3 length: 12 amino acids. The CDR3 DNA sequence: TGTGCCAGCTCACCTGAACACTACGAGCAGTACTTC. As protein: CASSPEHYEQYF.

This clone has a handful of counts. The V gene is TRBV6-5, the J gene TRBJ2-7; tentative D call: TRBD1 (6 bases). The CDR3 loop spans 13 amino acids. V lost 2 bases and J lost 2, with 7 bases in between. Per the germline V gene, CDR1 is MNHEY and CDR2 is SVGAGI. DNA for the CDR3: TGTGCCAGCAGTTACCGACAGGCCTACGAGCAGTACTTC. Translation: CASSYRQAYEQYF.

CDR3 DNA: TGTGCCAGCACTAGCGGGGGGGCCGCTTACGAGCAGTACTTC. Its translation is CASTSGGAAYEQYF. The V call is TRBV6-1, the J call TRBJ2-5; 12 nucleotides line up with TRBD2. The better agreement between TRBJ2-7 and the DNA end casts doubt on the J call. The CDR3 sequence is 14 residues long. Germline V gene lookup returns CDR1 MNHNS and CDR2 SASEGT.

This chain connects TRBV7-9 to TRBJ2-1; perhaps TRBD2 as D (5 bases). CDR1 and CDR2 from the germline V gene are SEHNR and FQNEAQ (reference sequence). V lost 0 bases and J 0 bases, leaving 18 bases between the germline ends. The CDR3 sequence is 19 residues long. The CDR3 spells CASSLALGWRARSYNEQFF. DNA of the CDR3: TGTGCCAGCAGCTTAGCGCTTGGCTGGCGGGCCCGCTCCTACAATGAGCAGTTCTTC.

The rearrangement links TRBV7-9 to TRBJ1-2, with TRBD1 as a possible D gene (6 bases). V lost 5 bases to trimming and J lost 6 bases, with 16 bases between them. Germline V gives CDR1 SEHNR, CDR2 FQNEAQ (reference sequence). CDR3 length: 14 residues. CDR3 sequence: CASSGPGRGNGYTF. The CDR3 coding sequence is TGTGCCAGCAGCGGGCCCGGGAGGGGGAATGGCTACACCTTC.

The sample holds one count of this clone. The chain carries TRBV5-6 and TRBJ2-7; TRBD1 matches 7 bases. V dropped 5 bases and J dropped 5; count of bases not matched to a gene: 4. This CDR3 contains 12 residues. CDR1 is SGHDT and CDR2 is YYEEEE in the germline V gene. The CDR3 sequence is CASSQTGNEQYF. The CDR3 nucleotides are TGTGCCAGCAGTCAGACAGGGAACGAGCAGTACTTC.

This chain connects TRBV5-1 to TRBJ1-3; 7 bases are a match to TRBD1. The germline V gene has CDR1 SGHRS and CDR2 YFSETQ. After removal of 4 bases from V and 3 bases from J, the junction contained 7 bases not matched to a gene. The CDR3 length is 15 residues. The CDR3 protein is CASSPTGAGGNTIYF. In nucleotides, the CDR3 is TGCGCCAGCAGCCCAACAGGGGCGGGTGGAAACACCATATATTTT.

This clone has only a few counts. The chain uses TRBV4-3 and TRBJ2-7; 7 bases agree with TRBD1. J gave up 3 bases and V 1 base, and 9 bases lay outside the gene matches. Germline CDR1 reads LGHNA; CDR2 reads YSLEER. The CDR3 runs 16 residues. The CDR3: CASSQAQDRSNYEQYF. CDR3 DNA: TGCGCCAGCAGCCAAGCGCAGGACAGGTCGAACTACGAGCAGTACTTC.

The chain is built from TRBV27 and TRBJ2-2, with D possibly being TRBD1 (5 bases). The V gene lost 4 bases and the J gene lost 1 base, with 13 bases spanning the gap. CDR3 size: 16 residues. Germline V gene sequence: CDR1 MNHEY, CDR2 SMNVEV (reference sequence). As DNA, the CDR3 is TGTGCCAGCAGTTCGTCAGGGCTTCTGAACACCGGGGAGCTGTTTTTT. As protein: CASSSSGLLNTGELFF.